The 24 T cell receptor beta chains given below trace back to one sample, sequenced in a study of cytomegalovirus exposure and HLA in healthy donors. PCR was performed using 60 Vbeta and 13 Jbeta primers. Produced via immunoSEQ multiplex PCR; TCRdb's table is partial and in-frame only. In all, the sample yields 100,000 to 150,000 clones. The specimen sequenced was PBMCs. Receptors originate from a man younger than 35 in good health and CMV-seronegative.

The V call is TRBV6-5, the J call TRBJ1-5; D is possibly TRBD1 (5 bases). V dropped 2 bases and J dropped 4 bases, with 9 bases sitting between them. The CDR3 length is 14 residues. Germline V gene data show CDR1 as MNHEY and CDR2 as SVGAGI. Written as DNA, the CDR3 is TGTGCCAGCAGTTACGTAGGGGTAAATCAGCCCCAGCATTTT. It is translated as CASSYVGVNQPQHF.

This rearrangement joins TRBV6-1 to TRBJ1-1; D perhaps matches TRBD1 (5 bases). This CDR3 contains 15 residues. Trimming removed 3 bases at V and 4 bases at J, with 15 bases between. Germline assignment: CDR1 MNHNS and CDR2 SASEGT. For the CDR3, the DNA is TGTGCCAGCAGTGATTCGGGCAGGGTAGGCACTGAAGCTTTCTTT. It codes for CASSDSGRVGTEAFF.

The genes are TRBV11-3 and TRBJ1-1; D is ambiguous. The CDR3 runs to 13 residues. CDR1 and CDR2 from the germline V gene are SGHNT and YENEEA. V gave up 5 bases and J gave up 2 bases, with 9 bases separating them. CDR3 DNA sequence: TGTGCCAGCAGCACCGGGGAAAACACTGAAGCTTTCTTT. Translation gives CASSTGENTEAFF.

J is TRBJ2-7 and V is TRBV7-6; TRBD2 aligns across 7 bases. The V and J ends lost 1 base and 1 base, in that order; junction bases with no gene match: 1. CDR1 and CDR2 from the germline V gene are SGHVS and FNYEAQ. CDR3 length: 14 amino acids. CDR3 in DNA: TGTGCCAGCAGCTTAGGGGGGGGTTCCTACGAGCAGTACTTC. Translating gives CASSLGGGSYEQYF.

The rearrangement uses TRBV29-1 and TRBJ2-3, with 10 bases matching TRBD2. The V and J ends lost 1 base and 6 bases, in that order; junction bases with no gene match: 7. This CDR3 comprises 15 residues. CDR1 and CDR2 (germline): SQVTM, ANQGSEA. In DNA, the CDR3 is TGCAGCGTTGAAGGTCTAGCGGGGGTAAGGGATACGCAGTATTTT. It translates to CSVEGLAGVRDTQYF.

The chain carries TRBV7-2 and TRBJ2-7, with a weak D call TRBD2 (6 bases). V was pared by 3 bases and J by 4 bases, with 13 bases between. The CDR3 is made up of 14 amino acids. The germline CDR1 and CDR2 sequences are SGHTA and FQGNSA. CDR3 DNA sequence: TGTGCCAGCAGCTTTGGGACTGCAATATACGAGCAGTACTTC. Its protein product is CASSFGTAIYEQYF.

The chain joins TRBV19 to TRBJ1-4; a weak D match, TRBD1 (5 bases). The CDR3 covers 13 residues. V shed 10 bases and J shed 8 bases, with 17 bases lying between them. The V gene's germline CDR1 is LNHDA and CDR2 SQIVND (reference sequence). As DNA, the CDR3 is TGTGCCACTCGACAGTCCTTAGGGGAAAAACTGTTTTTT. It yields the protein CATRQSLGEKLFF.

The rearrangement joins TRBV7-9 to TRBJ2-3; 9 positions agree with TRBD2. This CDR3 contains 17 residues. Per the germline V gene, CDR1 is SEHNR and CDR2 is FQNEAQ (reference sequence). Trimming removed 5 bases from V and 3 bases from J; junction bases left unmatched: 12. Here the CDR3 DNA reads TGTGCCAGCAGCCGCACCGTGGGTAGCGGGAGAACAGATACGCAGTATTTT. It is translated as CASSRTVGSGRTDTQYF.

Concerning this clone itself: The same CDR3 arises from other DNA sequences in this sample as well. The rearrangement uses TRBV2 and TRBJ2-5; TRBD1 aligns across 10 bases. Near its end, the DNA agrees better with TRBJ2-7, so the J call may be wrong. This CDR3 spans 14 amino acids. Looked up from germline, CDR1 is SNHLY and CDR2 is FYNNEI. CDR3 bases: TGTGCCAGCAGTCGGACAGGGGGCTCCTACGAGCAGTACTTC. Residues: CASSRTGGSYEQYF.

The chain's CDR3 is CASSLDLTGELFF. The CDR3, as DNA: TGTGCCAGCAGCTTGGACTTAACCGGGGAGCTGTTTTTT. V gene TRBV5-4 combines with J gene TRBJ2-2; D uncertain. V gave up 0 bases and J gave up 5 bases, with 5 bases separating them. There are 13 residues in the CDR3. Germline CDR1 and CDR2: SGHNT and YYREEE (reference sequence).

The chain is built from TRBV19 and TRBJ1-4; TRBD1 matches 8 bases. This CDR3 has 14 residues. The germline CDR1 and CDR2 sequences are LNHDA and SQIVND (reference sequence). The V and J ends lost 6 bases and 5 bases, in that order; junction bases with no gene match: 5. The CDR3 reads CASSWTGKNEKLFF. As DNA, the CDR3 is TGTGCCAGTAGCTGGACAGGGAAGAATGAAAAACTGTTTTTT.

The chain is built from TRBV20-1 and TRBJ2-2; no clear D. Trimming took off 2 bases at V and 7 bases at J, with 5 bases between the two ends. Germline values: CDR1 DFQATT, CDR2 SNEGSKA (reference sequence). The CDR3 totals 11 residues. This CDR3 is CSARTYGELFF. The CDR3 DNA follows: TGCAGTGCTAGAACCTACGGGGAGCTGTTTTTT.

The J gene is TRBJ1-5, the V gene TRBV2; weak D call: TRBD1 (6 bases). Germline V CDR1 and CDR2: SNHLY, FYNNEI. V was pared by 5 bases and J by 5 bases, with 13 bases between. This CDR3 has 14 residues. CDR3 nucleotide sequence: TGTGCCAGCAGTAAGGACAGAAACGATCAGCCCCAGCATTTT. This gives the protein CASSKDRNDQPQHF.

The chain recombines TRBV27 with TRBJ2-7, with D possibly matching TRBD1 (6 bases). The CDR3 spans 16 residues. V was trimmed by 6 bases and J by 1 base, leaving 19 bases between them. Germline V gene sequence: CDR1 MNHEY, CDR2 SMNVEV (reference sequence). The CDR3 bases are TGTGCCAGCAGAGACCGGAGGACAGTGGAGTCCTACGAGCAGTACTTC. Encoded protein: CASRDRRTVESYEQYF.

The J gene is TRBJ2-5, the V gene TRBV7-8; 14 nucleotides line up with TRBD2. CDR1 and CDR2 from the germline V gene are SGHVS and FQNEAQ. The junction had 6 bases not matched to a gene; V was cut back by 4 bases and J by 5 bases. The CDR3 sequence is 16 residues long. CDR3 bases: TGTGCCAGCAGCTACCGGACTAGCGGGGGGTGGGAGACCCAGTACTTC. This encodes CASSYRTSGGWETQYF.

The genes are TRBV2 and TRBJ1-2; the D gene is possibly TRBD1 (5 bases). The CDR3 covers 16 residues. Germline lookup yields CDR1 SNHLY and CDR2 FYNNEI. The ends were cut back, 5 bases at V and 8 bases at J, with 24 bases in the middle. The CDR3 bases are TGTGCCAGCAGTACTCCGTATAATCGGGGGACGAGCGGCTACACCTTC. Translation gives CASSTPYNRGTSGYTF.

The chain employs TRBV6-5 and TRBJ2-3; 8 bases are a match to TRBD1. Germline V CDR1 and CDR2: MNHEY, SVGAGI. The J segment lost 3 bases and the V segment lost 5 bases, leaving 1 base of the junction unmatched. The CDR3 contains 13 residues. CDR3 sequence (DNA): TGTGCCAGCAGTCGGGACAGGACAGATACGCAGTATTTT. This translates into CASSRDRTDTQYF.

The chain couples TRBV4-2 to TRBJ1-1, with unresolved D. CDR3 length equals 13 residues. Trimming removed 4 bases at V and 6 bases at J, with 12 bases between. Per the germline V gene, CDR1 is LGHNA and CDR2 is YNFKEQ. CDR3 protein: CASSPPSTAEAFF. Written as DNA, the CDR3 is TGTGCCAGCAGCCCTCCGTCCACAGCTGAAGCTTTCTTT.

This rearrangement joins TRBV6-5 to TRBJ1-1; the match to TRBD1 covers 8 bases. V trimming: 3 bases; J trimming: 0 bases; junction bases outside the gene matches: 6. CDR3 size: 16 residues. CDR1 and CDR2 from the germline V gene are MNHEY and SVGAGI. Here the CDR3 DNA reads TGTGCCAGCAGTTATCTTGGACAGGGACTGAACACTGAAGCTTTCTTT. It codes for CASSYLGQGLNTEAFF.

V gene TRBV5-6 combines with J gene TRBJ1-3; D uncertain. V lost 0 bases and J 4 bases, leaving 11 bases between the germline ends. Germline lookup yields CDR1 SGHDT and CDR2 YYEEEE. CDR3 length: 15 residues. The CDR3 DNA is TGTGCCAGCAGCTTGGCGGGGAGCGCCGGAAACACCATATATTTT. This sequence encodes CASSLAGSAGNTIYF. The variable domain in full, with the rest retrieved from reference TRBV5-6 and TRBJ1-3, is DAGVTQSPTHLIKTRGQQVTLRCSPKSGHDTVSWYQQALGQGPQFIFQYYEEEERQRGNFPDRFSGHQFPNYSSELNVNALLLGDSALYLCASSLAGSAGNTIYFGEGSWLTVV.

The genes are TRBV29-1 and TRBJ1-2; D is unclear. The CDR3 consists of 13 residues. Germline-derived CDR1 and CDR2 are SQVTM and ANQGSEA. Trimming removed 3 bases from V and 7 bases from J, with 15 bases in between. The CDR3 loop is CSVDRGMAGGYTF. The CDR3 coding sequence is TGCAGCGTTGACAGAGGGATGGCTGGTGGCTACACCTTC.

The rearrangement uses TRBV7-9 and TRBJ2-5; D is perhaps TRBD2 (6 bases). V was trimmed by 3 bases and J by 4 bases, leaving 6 bases between them. CDR1 and CDR2 from the germline V gene are SEHNR and FQNEAQ (reference sequence). The CDR3 has 12 residues. Here the CDR3 reads CASSFGGETQYF. The CDR3 DNA reads as TGTGCCAGCAGCTTCGGGGGAGAGACCCAGTACTTC.

The chain has TRBV25-1 and TRBJ2-1; TRBD2 aligns across 7 bases. The V segment lost 5 bases and the J segment 0 bases; nucleotides outside the gene matches: 10. Germline assignment: CDR1 MGHDK and CDR2 SYGVNS. The CDR3 is 17 amino acids. CDR3 in DNA: TGTGCCAGCAGTCAAGGACTAGGGAGAAACTCCTACAATGAGCAGTTCTTC. It codes for CASSQGLGRNSYNEQFF.

Comment on this clone: The sample has other DNA sequences that encode this CDR3 too. V and J are TRBV9 and TRBJ2-7; a weak D match, TRBD2 (5 bases). This CDR3 spans 13 amino acids. V shed 0 bases and J shed 1 base, with 5 bases lying between them. In germline, CDR1 is SGDLS, CDR2 YYNGEE. The CDR3: CASSVGGSYEQYF. CDR3 sequence (DNA): TGTGCCAGCAGCGTAGGAGGGTCCTACGAGCAGTACTTC.